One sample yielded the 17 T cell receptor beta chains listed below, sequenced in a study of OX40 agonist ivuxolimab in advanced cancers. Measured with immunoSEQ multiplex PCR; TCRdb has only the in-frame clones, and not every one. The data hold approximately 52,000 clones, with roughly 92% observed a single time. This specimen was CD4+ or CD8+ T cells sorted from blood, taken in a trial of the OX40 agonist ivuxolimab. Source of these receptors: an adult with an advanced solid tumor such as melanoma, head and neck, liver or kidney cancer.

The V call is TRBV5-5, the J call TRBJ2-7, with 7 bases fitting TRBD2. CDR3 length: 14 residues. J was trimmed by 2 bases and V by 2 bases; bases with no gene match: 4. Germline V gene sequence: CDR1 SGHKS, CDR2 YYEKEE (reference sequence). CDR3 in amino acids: CASSFSAGPYEQYF. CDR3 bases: TGTGCCAGCAGCTTTTCAGCGGGACCCTACGAGCAGTACTTC.

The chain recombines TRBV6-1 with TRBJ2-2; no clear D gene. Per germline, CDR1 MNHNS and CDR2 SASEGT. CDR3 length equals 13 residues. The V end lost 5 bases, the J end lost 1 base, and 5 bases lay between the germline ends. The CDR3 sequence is CASSHQNTGELFF. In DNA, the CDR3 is TGTGCCAGCAGTCACCAGAACACCGGGGAGCTGTTTTTT.

The CDR3 here is CSVLTSYEQYF. The CDR3 nucleotides are TGCAGCGTGCTAACTTCCTACGAGCAGTACTTC. This chain connects TRBV29-1 to TRBJ2-7, with D unresolved. From germline, CDR1 is SQVTM and CDR2 ANQGSEA. The V and J ends lost 6 bases and 1 base respectively, with 7 bases between them. CDR3 length: 11 amino acids.

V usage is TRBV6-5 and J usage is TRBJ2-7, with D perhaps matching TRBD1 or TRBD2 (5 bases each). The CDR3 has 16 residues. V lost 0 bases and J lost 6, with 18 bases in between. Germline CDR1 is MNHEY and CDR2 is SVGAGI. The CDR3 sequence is CASSYSASGTSGEQYF. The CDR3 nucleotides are TGTGCCAGCAGTTACTCGGCGTCAGGGACGTCGGGCGAGCAGTACTTC.

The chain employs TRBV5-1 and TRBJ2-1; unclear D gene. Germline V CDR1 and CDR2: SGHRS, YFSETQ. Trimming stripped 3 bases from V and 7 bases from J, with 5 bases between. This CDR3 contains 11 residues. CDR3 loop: CASSYSNEQFF. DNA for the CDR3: TGCGCCAGCAGCTATTCTAATGAGCAGTTCTTC.

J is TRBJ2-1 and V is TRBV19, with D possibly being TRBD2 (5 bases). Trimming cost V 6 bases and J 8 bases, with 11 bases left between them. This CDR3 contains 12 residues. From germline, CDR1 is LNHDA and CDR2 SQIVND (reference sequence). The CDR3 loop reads CASSGGWDEQFF. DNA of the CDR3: TGTGCCAGTAGCGGAGGATGGGATGAGCAGTTCTTC. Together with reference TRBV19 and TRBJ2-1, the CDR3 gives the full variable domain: DGGITQSPKYLFRKEGQNVTLSCEQNLNHDAMYWYRQDPGQGLRLIYYSQIVNDFQKGDIAEGYSVSREKKESFPLTVTSAQKNPTAFYLCASSGGWDEQFFGPGTRLTVL.

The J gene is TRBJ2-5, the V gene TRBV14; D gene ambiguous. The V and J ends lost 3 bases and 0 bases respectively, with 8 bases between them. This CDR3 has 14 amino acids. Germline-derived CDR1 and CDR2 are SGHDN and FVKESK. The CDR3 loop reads CASSQARNQETQYF. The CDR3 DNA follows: TGTGCCAGCAGCCAGGCGAGAAACCAAGAGACCCAGTACTTC.

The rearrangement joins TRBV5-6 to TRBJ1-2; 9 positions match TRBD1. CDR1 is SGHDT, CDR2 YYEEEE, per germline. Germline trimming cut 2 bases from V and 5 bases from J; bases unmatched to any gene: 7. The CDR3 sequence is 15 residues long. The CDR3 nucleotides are TGTGCCAGCAGCTTACAGGGGGCACCTTTTTATGGCTACACCTTC. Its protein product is CASSLQGAPFYGYTF.

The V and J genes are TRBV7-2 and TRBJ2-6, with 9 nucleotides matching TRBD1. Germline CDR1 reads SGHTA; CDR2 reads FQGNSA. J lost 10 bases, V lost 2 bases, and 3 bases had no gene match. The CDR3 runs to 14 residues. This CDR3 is CASSLTGTGNVLTF. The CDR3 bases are TGTGCCAGCAGCTTAACCGGGACAGGGAACGTCCTGACTTTC.

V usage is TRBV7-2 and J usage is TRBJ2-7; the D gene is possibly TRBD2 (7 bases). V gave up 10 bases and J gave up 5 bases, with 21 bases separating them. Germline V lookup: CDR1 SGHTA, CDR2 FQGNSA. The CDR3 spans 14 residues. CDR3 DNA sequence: TGTGCCAAGGGGGAGGGAGGGCCTTTCAACGAGCAGTACTTC. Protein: CAKGEGGPFNEQYF.

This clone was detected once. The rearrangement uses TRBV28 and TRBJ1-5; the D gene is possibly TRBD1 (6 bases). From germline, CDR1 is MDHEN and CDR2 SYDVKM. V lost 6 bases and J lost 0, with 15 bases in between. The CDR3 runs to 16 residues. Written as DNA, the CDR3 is TGTGCCAGCAGCCGAAGGGGGGAGGGTAGCAATCAGCCCCAGCATTTT. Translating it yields CASSRRGEGSNQPQHF.

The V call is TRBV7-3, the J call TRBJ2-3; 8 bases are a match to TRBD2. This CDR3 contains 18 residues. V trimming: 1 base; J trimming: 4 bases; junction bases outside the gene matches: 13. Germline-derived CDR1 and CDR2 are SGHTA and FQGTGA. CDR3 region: CASSLKPPRAGVADTQYF. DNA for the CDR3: TGTGCCAGCAGCTTAAAACCCCCCCGAGCGGGAGTGGCAGATACGCAGTATTTT.

Written as DNA, the CDR3 is TGCGCCAGCAGCCCACCATACTCCGGGGAGACTGAAGCTTTCTTT. Translated, it gives CASSPPYSGETEAFF. V gene TRBV5-1 combines with J gene TRBJ1-1; D call uncertain. CDR3 length: 15 amino acids. In germline, CDR1 is SGHRS, CDR2 YFSETQ. The V end lost 4 bases, the J end lost 5 bases, and 18 bases lay between the germline ends.

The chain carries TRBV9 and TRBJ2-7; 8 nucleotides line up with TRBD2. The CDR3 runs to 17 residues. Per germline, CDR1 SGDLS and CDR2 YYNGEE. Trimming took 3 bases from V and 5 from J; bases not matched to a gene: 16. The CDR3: CASSATPGLGNNHEQYF. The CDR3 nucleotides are TGTGCCAGCAGCGCCACCCCGGGACTAGGTAACAACCACGAGCAGTACTTC.

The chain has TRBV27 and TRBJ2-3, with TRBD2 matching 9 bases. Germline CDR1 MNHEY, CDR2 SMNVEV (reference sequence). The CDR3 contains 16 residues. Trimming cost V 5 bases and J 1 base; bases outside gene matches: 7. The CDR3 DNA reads TGTGCCAGCAGTCCGTTAGCGGGAGATCGCACAGATACGCAGTATTTT. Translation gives CASSPLAGDRTDTQYF.

The CDR3 bases are TGTGCCAGTAGTATAGCTACAGGGGGCGAGCAGTACTTC. Its protein is CASSIATGGEQYF. The genes are TRBV19 and TRBJ2-7, with 8 bases matching TRBD1. J gave up 6 bases and V 1 base, and 2 bases lay outside the gene matches. The CDR3 consists of 13 residues. The germline gives CDR1 LNHDA, CDR2 SQIVND (reference sequence). Supplemented by reference TRBV19 and TRBJ2-7, the full variable domain reads DGGITQSPKYLFRKEGQNVTLSCEQNLNHDAMYWYRQDPGQGLRLIYYSQIVNDFQKGDIAEGYSVSREKKESFPLTVTSAQKNPTAFYLCASSIATGGEQYFGPGTRLTVT.

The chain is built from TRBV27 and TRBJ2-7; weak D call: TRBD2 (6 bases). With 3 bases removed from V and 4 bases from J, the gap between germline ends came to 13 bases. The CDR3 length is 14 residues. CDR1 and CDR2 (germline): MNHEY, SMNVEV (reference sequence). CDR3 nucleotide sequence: TGTGCCAGCAGTTTGGGGGGAGAAGGGTACGAGCAGTACTTC. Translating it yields CASSLGGEGYEQYF.